The 20 T cell receptor beta chains listed next were all sequenced from one sample in a study of cytomegalovirus exposure and HLA in healthy donors (dated by TCRdb to the late 2010s). Library method: the immunoSEQ multiplex PCR assay. For the multiplex PCR, a mixture combining 60 forward primers for TCR Vbeta segments and 13 reverse primers for TCR Jbeta segments was used. Here the immuneACCESS table is served through TCRdb, limited to in-frame sequences with V and J called. Missing clones are a known gap in these copies; in checked studies unresolved V genes cover under half, and the rest lacks a known reason. The sample table contains some 160,000 clones; only one count was recorded for approximately 84% of them. Clones ranked in the top ten supply about 2.7% of the sample. Material: PBMCs. Source of these receptors: a man aged 25-45 years in good health and CMV-seropositive.

This CDR3 is CASSIFGTGLEKLFF. In nucleotides, the CDR3 is TGTGCCAGTAGTATATTTGGGACAGGGCTCGAAAAACTGTTTTTT. The chain employs TRBV19 and TRBJ1-4; 9 bases align to TRBD1. The V segment lost 2 bases and the J segment 8 bases; nucleotides outside the gene matches: 6. The CDR3 is made up of 15 amino acids. The germline V gene encodes CDR1 LNHDA and CDR2 SQIVND (reference sequence).

This clone turned up a few times. The chain links TRBV5-1 to TRBJ1-1; TRBD1 agrees at 8 bases. The CDR3 length is 12 residues. Germline V gives CDR1 SGHRS, CDR2 YFSETQ. Trimming removed 2 bases from V and 10 bases from J; junction bases left unmatched: 4. CDR3 region: CASSLDRGRAFF. As DNA, the CDR3 is TGCGCCAGCAGCTTAGACAGGGGCCGAGCTTTCTTT.

The chain links TRBV15 to TRBJ1-1; the D gene is possibly TRBD1 (5 bases). The germline V and J ends were trimmed by 1 base and 4 bases, with 16 bases remaining between them. From germline, CDR1 is LNHNV and CDR2 YYDKDF (reference sequence). The CDR3 length is 16 residues. The CDR3 loop is CATSRGGRGVGTEAFF. CDR3 in DNA: TGTGCCACCAGCAGAGGGGGTCGGGGGGTTGGCACTGAAGCTTTCTTT.

V and J are TRBV5-6 and TRBJ2-5; D perhaps matches TRBD2 (6 bases). CDR3 length equals 16 residues. Germline assignment: CDR1 SGHDT and CDR2 YYEEEE. V was trimmed by 5 bases and J by 4 bases, leaving 21 bases between them. The CDR3 region has the DNA TGTGCCAGCAGTCGGGGGAGAGACTTGTCCCCAGAGACCCAGTACTTC. Its translation is CASSRGRDLSPETQYF.

The chain joins TRBV13 to TRBJ2-5; D unresolved. The end of the DNA aligns better with TRBJ2-7, so the J call may be wrong. In germline, CDR1 is PRHDT, CDR2 FYEKMQ (reference sequence). This CDR3 spans 13 amino acids. The CDR3 region is CASSLGKDYEQYF. CDR3 nucleotide sequence: TGTGCCAGCAGCTTAGGCAAGGACTACGAGCAGTACTTC.

V usage is TRBV7-2 and J usage is TRBJ2-3; D is undetermined. The V gene lost 5 bases and the J gene lost 2 bases, with 8 bases spanning the gap. The germline gives CDR1 SGHTA, CDR2 FQGNSA. The CDR3 has 13 amino acids. CDR3: CASSLDTTDTQYF. The CDR3 DNA reads as TGTGCCAGCAGCCTCGACACCACAGATACGCAGTATTTT.

V usage is TRBV28 and J usage is TRBJ2-3; TRBD2 aligns across 11 bases. J was trimmed by 1 base and V by 6 bases; bases with no gene match: 3. This CDR3 spans 15 amino acids. The germline CDR1 and CDR2 sequences are MDHEN and SYDVKM. Here the CDR3 reads CASRLLAGGTDTQYF. The CDR3, as DNA: TGTGCCAGCAGGCTACTAGCGGGAGGCACAGATACGCAGTATTTT. The whole variable domain, remainder taken from reference TRBV28 and TRBJ2-3, is DVKVTQSSRYLVKRTGEKVFLECVQDMDHENMFWYRQDPGLGLRLIYFSYDVKMKEKGDIPEGYSVSREKKERFSLILESASTNQTSMYLCASRLLAGGTDTQYFGPGTRLTVL.

This chain connects TRBV7-6 to TRBJ1-2; a possible D gene is TRBD1 (5 bases). Germline assignment: CDR1 SGHVS and CDR2 FNYEAQ. This CDR3 contains 14 residues. V lost 3 bases and J 0 bases, leaving 8 bases between the germline ends. This CDR3 reads CASSLTDANYGYTF. CDR3 DNA sequence: TGTGCCAGCAGCTTGACAGACGCTAACTATGGCTACACCTTC. Filled out from reference TRBV7-6 and TRBJ1-2, the complete variable domain reads GAGVSQSPRYKVTKRGQDVALRCDPISGHVSLYWYRQALGQGPEFLTYFNYEAQQDKSGLPNDRFSAERPEGSISTLTIQRTEQRDSAMYRCASSLTDANYGYTFGSGTRLTVV.

This chain links TRBV4-1 with TRBJ2-5, with TRBD1 identical over 8 bases. Trimming took 1 base from V and 5 from J; bases not matched to a gene: 15. The germline CDR1 and CDR2 sequences are MGHRA and YSYEKL. The CDR3 consists of 18 residues. The CDR3 DNA follows: TGCGCCAGCAGCCAAGTTAAGGGTTTTCAGGGGGCGTCGGAGACCCAGTACTTC. Protein sequence: CASSQVKGFQGASETQYF.

This sequence joins TRBV7-9 and TRBJ2-3; no reliable D call. Germline assignment: CDR1 SEHNR and CDR2 FQNEAQ (reference sequence). With 5 bases removed from V and 4 bases from J, the gap between germline ends came to 7 bases. The CDR3 runs to 12 residues. In DNA, the CDR3 is TGTGCCAGCAGCCATGGCTCAGATACGCAGTATTTT. This translates into CASSHGSDTQYF.

This clone was counted a single time. This sequence joins TRBV7-9 and TRBJ2-7; 8 positions agree with TRBD2. The CDR3 runs 15 residues. CDR1 SEHNR and CDR2 FQNEAQ come from the germline V gene (reference sequence). The CDR3 is CASSLGGTRSSEQYV. For the CDR3, the DNA is TGTGCCAGCAGCCTGGGGGGGACTAGATCCTCCGAGCAGTACGTC.

The gene calls are TRBV11-3 and TRBJ2-4; the D gene is possibly TRBD1 (5 bases). The ends were cut back, 5 bases at V and 0 bases at J, with 14 bases in the middle. The germline V gene encodes CDR1 SGHNT and CDR2 YENEEA. The CDR3 loop spans 16 amino acids. The CDR3: CASSQDNLLAKNIQYF. In DNA form, the CDR3 reads TGTGCCAGCAGCCAGGACAACCTTCTAGCCAAAAACATTCAGTACTTC.

The chain is built from TRBV27 and TRBJ2-1, with 8 bases lining up with TRBD2. CDR3 length: 16 amino acids. Germline CDR1 and CDR2: MNHEY and SMNVEV (reference sequence). With V trimmed by 5 bases and J by 0 bases, 6 bases remained unmatched. The CDR3 protein is CASSPREGSSYNEQFF. The CDR3 DNA is TGTGCCAGCAGTCCCCGGGAGGGGAGCTCCTACAATGAGCAGTTCTTC.

This clone was recorded a few times. The chain employs TRBV6-1 and TRBJ2-7; 7 bases are shared with TRBD1. CDR3 size: 14 residues. Germline CDR1 reads MNHNS; CDR2 reads SASEGT. V trimming: 5 bases; J trimming: 3 bases; junction bases outside the gene matches: 7. This CDR3 is CASSTGAGGYEQYF. Written as DNA, the CDR3 is TGTGCCAGCAGTACAGGGGCAGGGGGCTACGAGCAGTACTTC.

The chain uses TRBV4-3 and TRBJ2-3; 9 bases map to TRBD2. Germline CDR1 and CDR2: LGHNA and YSLEER. V lost 0 bases and J lost 6; bases outside the gene matches: 4. The CDR3 covers 15 residues. DNA of the CDR3: TGCGCCAGCAGCCAAGATTCTAGCGGGACCGATACGCAGTATTTT. This translates into CASSQDSSGTDTQYF.

The V and J genes are TRBV6-5 and TRBJ2-1; 7 nucleotides match TRBD2. CDR3 length: 15 amino acids. V lost 2 bases, J lost 2 bases, and 3 bases stayed unmatched. The V gene's germline CDR1 is MNHEY and CDR2 SVGAGI. The CDR3 reads CASSYRGLAYNEQFF. The CDR3 DNA sequence: TGTGCCAGCAGTTACCGAGGACTAGCCTACAATGAGCAGTTCTTC.

The V call is TRBV18, the J call TRBJ2-1; no firm D call. CDR1 is KGHSH and CDR2 is LQKENI in the germline V gene. V lost 4 bases to trimming and J lost 2 bases, with 15 bases between them. CDR3 length equals 16 residues. The CDR3 DNA reads TGTGCCAGCTCACTACTCCCCATGGTAGCCTACAATGAGCAGTTCTTC. It encodes CASSLLPMVAYNEQFF.

The chain joins TRBV7-8 to TRBJ2-7, with D uncertain. This CDR3 has 14 amino acids. The V gene's germline CDR1 is SGHVS and CDR2 FQNEAQ. V lost 1 base to trimming and J lost 2 bases, with 9 bases between them. The CDR3 here is CASSLGGVAYEQYF. DNA for the CDR3: TGTGCCAGCAGCTTAGGCGGTGTTGCCTACGAGCAGTACTTC.

V usage is TRBV19 and J usage is TRBJ2-1, with 11 bases lining up with TRBD2. The CDR3 is 14 amino acids. Germline-derived CDR1 and CDR2 are LNHDA and SQIVND (reference sequence). J lost 11 bases, V lost 5 bases, and 8 bases had no gene match. CDR3 region: CASSLETSGAKQFF. CDR3 in DNA: TGTGCCAGTAGTCTCGAGACTAGCGGGGCAAAGCAGTTCTTC.

This chain uses TRBV12-5 with TRBJ2-5; a possible D gene is TRBD1 (5 bases). The CDR3 is 15 amino acids. CDR1 and CDR2 from the germline V gene are LGHNT and FRNRAP. V lost 3 bases, J lost 1 base, and 12 bases lay in between. CDR3: CASGFGKTAQETQYF. CDR3 sequence (DNA): TGTGCTAGTGGTTTTGGAAAGACAGCCCAAGAGACCCAGTACTTC.